This T cell receptor beta chain was sequenced during a study of Ad26.COV2.S vaccination and SARS-CoV-2 variants (dated by TCRdb to the early 2020s). For the wider study: Vaccine-arm donors were drawn from COV1001, a multicentre, randomized, double-blind, placebo-controlled phase I-IIa trial of Ad26.COV2.S in healthy adults. Ad26.COV2.S was administered intramuscularly at a dose of 5x10^10 or 1x10^11 viral particles, either as one shot or as two shots given 56 days apart. Sequencing of the TCRbeta repertoire served to evaluate the specificity and breadth of SARS-CoV-2-reactive T cell receptors following Ad26.COV2.S vaccination. The TCR-sequenced set comprised approximately 32 samples: some 20 Ad26.COV2.S vaccine recipients, 5 placebo recipients and 8 SARS-CoV-2 convalescent individuals. Participants in the trial were split at random into five groups of five each, receiving low-dose or high-dose Ad26.COV2.S once or twice, or else placebo on both occasions. Throughout the experiments and outcome assessment, investigators stayed blinded to trial group allocation.

This specimen's treatment or condition label, interpreted: some 20 received Ad26.COV2.S at low or high dose, single or two shots; about 5 received placebo; per-sample allocation not given. Repertoires of vaccine and placebo recipients were sequenced from samples taken on day 63 after the first injection. Cohort 1b enrolled fewer than 30 adults aged 18-55 years at a single site in Boston, USA, between 29 July and 7 August 2020. Ad26.COV2.S was a replication-incompetent adenovirus type 26 vector expressing a prefusion-stabilized SARS-CoV-2 spike protein from the original Wuhan strain. The immunoSEQ Assay was used to sequence TCRbeta CDR3 regions. After extraction, genomic DNA underwent amplification by bias-controlled multiplex PCR, followed by high-throughput sequencing. Processing in the source paper ran as follows. To quantify the absolute abundance of every unique TCRbeta CDR3 region, sequences were collapsed and filtered. T cell fraction was estimated by normalizing TCRbeta template counts to usable DNA, with usable DNA measured through amplification of reference genes found in all nucleated cells. Repertoire TCRs were annotated as SARS-CoV-2-specific by exact matching of V gene, CDR3 amino acid sequence and J gene to a known reactive TCR set. MIRA supplied the reference SARS-CoV-2 TCR set, which was filtered for enrichment in COVID-19-positive ImmuneCODE repertoires so that public or cross-reactive TCRs were removed. Using the MIRA antigens, annotated TCRs were further analysed by specific ORF or by position within an ORF. Depth was the summed frequency of annotated unique rearrangements, while breadth was defined as annotated unique rearrangements over total unique productive rearrangements. TCR breadth was compared between groups using two-sided Wilcoxon rank-sum tests. TCRdb re-hosts the immuneACCESS table, in-frame sequences only. Its copies lack some clones; in the studies checked, an unresolved V gene accounts for under half of them, and the cause for the rest is not known. V and J calls and clone size come straight from that table; D and trimming were deduced from the DNA. The sample table holds about half a million clones, of which approximately 90% were seen once. The ten biggest clones cover under 2% of the sample.

The count of this clone is one. The target of this receptor is not known. Base qualities are not recorded, but no much larger clone differs from it by a single base. Paper-wide results and their limitations: After vaccination, spike-specific CD8+ and CD4+ T cell responses were reported to show substantial breadth. It was noted by the authors that total T cell responses may have been underestimated by the TCR breadth and depth analyses. Comparable non-spike TCR breadth was observed between vaccine and placebo recipients, consistent with only spike being contained in the vaccine. Higher spike-specific TCR breadth was observed in Ad26.COV2.S recipients than in placebo recipients (P = 0.0014). The study was not powered for comparison of responses between vaccine doses or regimens.

The germline V gene (reference sequence) sets CDR1 to DFQATT and CDR2 to SNEGSKA. The CDR3 starts with the cysteine, ends with the phenylalanine, and has 14 residues. The retained sequence is limited to the CDR3, 42 bases, with the frame set at the first base. V drops 3 bases and J drops 4 bases, leaving 14 bases in between. The receptor's source is a person between 18 and 65 years old who received the Ad26.COV2.S COVID-19 vaccine or a placebo. The chain joins TRBV20-1 to TRBJ2-3; TRBD1 might be the D gene, on 5 matching bases. The source was peripheral blood, collected in a trial of Ad26.COV2.S vaccine versus placebo. The bases read TGCAGTGCTAGTAGGACACAAGGACCAGATACGCAGTATTTT. This is translated as CSASRTQGPDTQYF.